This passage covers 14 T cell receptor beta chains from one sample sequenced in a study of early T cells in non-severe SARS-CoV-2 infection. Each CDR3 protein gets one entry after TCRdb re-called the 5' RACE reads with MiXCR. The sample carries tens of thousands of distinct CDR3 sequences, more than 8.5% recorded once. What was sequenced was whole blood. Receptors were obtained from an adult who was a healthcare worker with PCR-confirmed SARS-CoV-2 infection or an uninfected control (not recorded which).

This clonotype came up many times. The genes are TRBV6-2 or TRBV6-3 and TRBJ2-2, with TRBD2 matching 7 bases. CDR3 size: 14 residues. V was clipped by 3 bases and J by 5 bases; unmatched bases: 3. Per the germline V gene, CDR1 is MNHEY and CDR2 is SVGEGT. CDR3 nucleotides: TGTGCCAGCAGTTATGCGGGAGATACCGGGGAGCTGTTTTTT. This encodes CASSYAGDTGELFF.

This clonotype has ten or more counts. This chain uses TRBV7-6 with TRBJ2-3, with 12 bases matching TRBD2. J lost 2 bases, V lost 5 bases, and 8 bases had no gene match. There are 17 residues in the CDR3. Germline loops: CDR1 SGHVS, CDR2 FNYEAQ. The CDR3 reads CASSPTGTSGPTDTQYF. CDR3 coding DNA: TGTGCCAGCAGCCCCACCGGGACTAGCGGGCCCACAGATACGCAGTATTTT.

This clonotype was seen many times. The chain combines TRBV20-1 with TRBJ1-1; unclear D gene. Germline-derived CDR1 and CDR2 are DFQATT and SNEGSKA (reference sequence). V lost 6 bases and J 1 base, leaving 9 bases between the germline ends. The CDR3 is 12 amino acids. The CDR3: CSARRPNTEAFF. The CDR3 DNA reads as TGCAGTGCCCGACGGCCGAACACTGAAGCTTTCTTT.

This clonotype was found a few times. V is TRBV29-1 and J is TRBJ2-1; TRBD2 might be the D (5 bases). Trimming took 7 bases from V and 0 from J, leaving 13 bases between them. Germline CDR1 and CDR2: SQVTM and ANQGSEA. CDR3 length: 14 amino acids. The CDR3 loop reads CSALTMDSYNEQFF. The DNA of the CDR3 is TGCAGCGCGCTGACTATGGACTCCTACAATGAGCAGTTCTTC.

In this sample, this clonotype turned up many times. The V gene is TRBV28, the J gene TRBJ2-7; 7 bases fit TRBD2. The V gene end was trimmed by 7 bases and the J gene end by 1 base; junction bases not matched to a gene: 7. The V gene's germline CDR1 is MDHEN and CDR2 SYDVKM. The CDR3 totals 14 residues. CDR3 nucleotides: TGTGCCAGCATCACCGCGGGAGCTTCCTACGAGCAGTACTTC. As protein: CASITAGASYEQYF.

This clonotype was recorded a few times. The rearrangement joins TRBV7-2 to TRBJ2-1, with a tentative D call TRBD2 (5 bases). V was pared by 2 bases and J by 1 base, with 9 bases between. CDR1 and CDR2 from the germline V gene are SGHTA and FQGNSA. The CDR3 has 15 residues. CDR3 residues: CASSLSGNSYNEQFF. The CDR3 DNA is TGTGCCAGCAGCTTAAGCGGAAATTCCTACAATGAGCAGTTCTTC.

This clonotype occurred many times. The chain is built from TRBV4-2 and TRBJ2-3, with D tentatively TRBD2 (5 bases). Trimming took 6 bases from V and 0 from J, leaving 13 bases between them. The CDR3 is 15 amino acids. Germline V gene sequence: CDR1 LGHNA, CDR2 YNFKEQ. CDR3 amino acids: CASRRAATSTDTQYF. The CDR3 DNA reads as TGTGCCAGCAGAAGAGCGGCAACTAGCACAGATACGCAGTATTTT.

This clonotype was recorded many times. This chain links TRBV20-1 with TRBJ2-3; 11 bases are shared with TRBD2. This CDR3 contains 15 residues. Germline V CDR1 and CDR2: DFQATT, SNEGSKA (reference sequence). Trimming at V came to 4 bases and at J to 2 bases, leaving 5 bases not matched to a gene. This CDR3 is CSATGTSGFTDTQYF. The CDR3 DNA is TGCAGTGCTACCGGGACTAGCGGTTTCACAGATACGCAGTATTTT.

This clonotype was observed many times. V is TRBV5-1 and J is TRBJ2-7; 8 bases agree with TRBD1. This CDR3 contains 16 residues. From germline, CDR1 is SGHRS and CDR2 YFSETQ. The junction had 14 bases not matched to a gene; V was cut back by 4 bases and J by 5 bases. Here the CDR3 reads CASSLEFQGARNEQYF. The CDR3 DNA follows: TGCGCCAGCAGCCTGGAGTTCCAGGGGGCAAGGAACGAGCAGTACTTC.

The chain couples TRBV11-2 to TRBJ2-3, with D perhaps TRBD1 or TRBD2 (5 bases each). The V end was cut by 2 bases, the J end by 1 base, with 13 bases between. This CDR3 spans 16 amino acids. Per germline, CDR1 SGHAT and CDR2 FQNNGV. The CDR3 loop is CASSLPSRGGTDTQYF. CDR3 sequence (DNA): TGTGCCAGCAGCTTACCCTCGAGGGGTGGCACAGATACGCAGTATTTT.

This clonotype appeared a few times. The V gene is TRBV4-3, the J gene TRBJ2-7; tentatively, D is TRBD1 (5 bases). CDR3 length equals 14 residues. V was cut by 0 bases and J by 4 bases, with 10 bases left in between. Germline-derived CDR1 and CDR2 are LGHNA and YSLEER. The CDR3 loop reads CASSQDRQKYEQYF. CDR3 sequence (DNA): TGCGCCAGCAGCCAAGATCGACAGAAATACGAGCAGTACTTC.

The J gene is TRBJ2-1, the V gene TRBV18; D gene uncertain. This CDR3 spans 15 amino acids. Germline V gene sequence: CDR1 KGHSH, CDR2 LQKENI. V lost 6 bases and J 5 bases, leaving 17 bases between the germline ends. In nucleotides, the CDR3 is TGTGCCAGCTCCTCAGCAGCGATTAAAGACAATGAGCAGTTCTTC. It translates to CASSSAAIKDNEQFF.

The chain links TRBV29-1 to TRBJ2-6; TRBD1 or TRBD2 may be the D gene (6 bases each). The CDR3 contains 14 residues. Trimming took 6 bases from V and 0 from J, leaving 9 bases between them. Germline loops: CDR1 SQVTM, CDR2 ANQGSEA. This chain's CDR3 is CSVGGGSGANVLTF. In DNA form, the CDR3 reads TGCAGCGTCGGAGGGGGCTCTGGGGCCAACGTCCTGACTTTC.

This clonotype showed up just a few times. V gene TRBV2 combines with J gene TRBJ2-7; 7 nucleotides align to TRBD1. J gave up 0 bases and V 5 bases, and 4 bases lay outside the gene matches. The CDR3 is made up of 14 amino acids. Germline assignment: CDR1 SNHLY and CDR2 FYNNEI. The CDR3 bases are TGTGCCAGCAGTTGGACAGGCAACTCCTACGAGCAGTACTTC. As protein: CASSWTGNSYEQYF.